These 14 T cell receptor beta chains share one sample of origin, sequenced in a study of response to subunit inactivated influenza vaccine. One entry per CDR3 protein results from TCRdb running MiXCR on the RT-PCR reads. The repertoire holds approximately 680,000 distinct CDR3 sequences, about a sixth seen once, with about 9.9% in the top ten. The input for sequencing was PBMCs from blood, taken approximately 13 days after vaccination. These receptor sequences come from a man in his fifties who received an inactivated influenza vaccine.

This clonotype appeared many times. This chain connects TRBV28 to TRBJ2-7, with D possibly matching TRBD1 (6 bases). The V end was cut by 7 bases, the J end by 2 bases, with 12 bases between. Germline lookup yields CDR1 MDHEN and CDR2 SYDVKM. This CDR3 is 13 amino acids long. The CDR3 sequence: CASTPGATYEQYF. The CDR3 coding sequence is TGTGCCAGCACCCCAGGGGCCACCTACGAGCAGTACTTC.

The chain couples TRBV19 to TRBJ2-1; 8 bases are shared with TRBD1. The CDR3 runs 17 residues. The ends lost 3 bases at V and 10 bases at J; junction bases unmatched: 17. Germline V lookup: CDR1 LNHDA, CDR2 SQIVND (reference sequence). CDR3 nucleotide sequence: TGTGCCAGTAGTATCCTAATGACAGGGGACGGTTCTGCGGAGCAGTTCTTC. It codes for CASSILMTGDGSAEQFF.

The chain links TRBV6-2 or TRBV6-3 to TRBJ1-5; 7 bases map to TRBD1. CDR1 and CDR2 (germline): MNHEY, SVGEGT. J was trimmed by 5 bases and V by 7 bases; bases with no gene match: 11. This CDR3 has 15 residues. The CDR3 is CASITSGRGYQPQHF. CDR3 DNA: TGTGCCAGCATCACCAGCGGCAGGGGGTATCAGCCCCAGCATTTT.

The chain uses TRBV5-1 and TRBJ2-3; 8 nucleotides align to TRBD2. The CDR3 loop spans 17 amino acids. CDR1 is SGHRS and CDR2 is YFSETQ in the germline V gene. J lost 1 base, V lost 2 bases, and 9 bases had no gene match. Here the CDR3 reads CASSFRGAGAGTDTQYF. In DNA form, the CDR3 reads TGCGCCAGCAGCTTTCGCGGAGCGGGAGCCGGCACAGATACGCAGTATTTT.

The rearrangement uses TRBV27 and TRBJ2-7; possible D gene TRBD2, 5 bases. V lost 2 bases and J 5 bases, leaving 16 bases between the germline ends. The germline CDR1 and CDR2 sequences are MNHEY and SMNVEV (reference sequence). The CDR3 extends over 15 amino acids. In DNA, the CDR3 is TGTGCCAGCAGTTTAACTCCGACGGGAAAGGACGAGCAGTACTTC. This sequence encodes CASSLTPTGKDEQYF.

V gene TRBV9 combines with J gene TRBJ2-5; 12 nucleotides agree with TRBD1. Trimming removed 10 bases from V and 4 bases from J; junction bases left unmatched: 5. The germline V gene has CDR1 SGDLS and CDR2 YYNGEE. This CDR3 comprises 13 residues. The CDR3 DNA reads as TGTGCCTCCGGGACAGGGGGCGGAGAGACCCAGTACTTC. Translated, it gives CASGTGGGETQYF.

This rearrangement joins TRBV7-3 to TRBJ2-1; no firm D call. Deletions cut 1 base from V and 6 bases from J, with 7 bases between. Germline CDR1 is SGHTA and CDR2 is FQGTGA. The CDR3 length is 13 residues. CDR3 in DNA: TGTGCCAGCAGCTTAATGGTCGGCAATGAGCAGTTCTTC. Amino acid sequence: CASSLMVGNEQFF.

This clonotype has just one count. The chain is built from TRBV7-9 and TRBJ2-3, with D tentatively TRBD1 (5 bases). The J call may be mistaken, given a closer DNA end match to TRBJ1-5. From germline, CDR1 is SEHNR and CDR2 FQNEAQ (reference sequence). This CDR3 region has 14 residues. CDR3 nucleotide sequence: TGTGCCAGCAGCCCCGCGGGACCCACAGATACGCAGCATTTT. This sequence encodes CASSPAGPTDTQHF.

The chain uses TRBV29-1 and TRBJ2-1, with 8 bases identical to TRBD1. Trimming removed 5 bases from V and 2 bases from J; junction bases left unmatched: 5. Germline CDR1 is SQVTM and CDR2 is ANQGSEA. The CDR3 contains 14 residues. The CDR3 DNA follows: TGCAGCGTTTCACAGGGGGTAACCTACAATGAGCAGTTCTTC. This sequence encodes CSVSQGVTYNEQFF.

CDR3 in DNA: TGTGCCAGCAGTTACTCGAGTAATAGGGTCCGGGGAGGCACTGAAGCTTTCTTT. This sequence encodes CASSYSSNRVRGGTEAFF. The chain carries TRBV6-5 and TRBJ1-1; unclear D gene. The CDR3 sequence is 18 residues long. Trimming left V 0 bases short and J 4 bases short, with 21 bases between. Germline-derived CDR1 and CDR2 are MNHEY and SVGAGI.

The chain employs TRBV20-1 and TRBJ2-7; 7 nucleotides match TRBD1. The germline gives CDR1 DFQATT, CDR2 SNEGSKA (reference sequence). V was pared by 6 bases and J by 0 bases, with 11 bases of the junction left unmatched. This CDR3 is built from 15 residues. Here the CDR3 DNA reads TGCAGTGCAAGTAGATTACAGGGGTTCTCCTACGAGCAGTACTTC. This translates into CSASRLQGFSYEQYF.

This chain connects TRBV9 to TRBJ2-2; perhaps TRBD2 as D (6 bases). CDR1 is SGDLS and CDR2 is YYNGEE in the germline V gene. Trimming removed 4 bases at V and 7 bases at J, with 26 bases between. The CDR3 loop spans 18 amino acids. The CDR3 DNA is TGTGCCAGCAGCACCCGCGGTAGCGGCCTCCTCCGGGGCGGGGAGCTGTTTTTT. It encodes CASSTRGSGLLRGGELFF.

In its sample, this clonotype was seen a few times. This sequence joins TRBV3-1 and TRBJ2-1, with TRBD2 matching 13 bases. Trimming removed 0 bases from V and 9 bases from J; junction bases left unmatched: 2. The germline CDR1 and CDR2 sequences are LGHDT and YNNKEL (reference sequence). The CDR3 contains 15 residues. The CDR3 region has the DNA TGTGCCAGCAGCCAAGATGGACTAGCGGGGGCTGAGCAGTTCTTC. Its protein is CASSQDGLAGAEQFF.

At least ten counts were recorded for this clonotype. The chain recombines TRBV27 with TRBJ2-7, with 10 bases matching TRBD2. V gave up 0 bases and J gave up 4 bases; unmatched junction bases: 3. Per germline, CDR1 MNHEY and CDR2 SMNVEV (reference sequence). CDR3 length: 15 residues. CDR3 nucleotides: TGTGCCAGCAGTTTATCCCTAGCGGGAGTGTACGAGCAGTACTTC. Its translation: CASSLSLAGVYEQYF.